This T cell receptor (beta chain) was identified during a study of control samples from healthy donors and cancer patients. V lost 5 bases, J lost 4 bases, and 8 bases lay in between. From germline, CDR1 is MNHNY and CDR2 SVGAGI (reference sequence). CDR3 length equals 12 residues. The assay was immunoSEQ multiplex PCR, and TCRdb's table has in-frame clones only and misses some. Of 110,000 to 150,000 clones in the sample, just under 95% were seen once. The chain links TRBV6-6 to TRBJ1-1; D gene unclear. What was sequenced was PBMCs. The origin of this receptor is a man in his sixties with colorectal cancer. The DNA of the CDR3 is TGTGCCAGCAGTCAGCCTGCCACTGAAGCTTTCTTT. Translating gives CASSQPATEAFF.